Described below is a single T cell receptor (beta chain) sequence and its context. What it recognizes is unknown. The data derive from a study of blood T cells in healthy people across ages. Whole-study results and caveats: Donor CMV infection status was unknown, possibly confounding age-related changes in expanded clonotypes. The unsorted PBMCs prevented any conclusive comparison of naive versus antigen-experienced cells.

No fewer than 7 million PBMCs went into each sample. A second PCR, run for roughly 7 to 12 cycles, used a sample-barcoded 5' primer plus a J-beta primer mix. MiXCR, applied by TCRdb to the 5' RACE reads, yields one record per CDR3 protein. The table has hundreds of thousands of distinct CDR3 sequences, roughly 21% seen once. The CDR3 sequence is 14 residues long. Trimming removed 0 bases at V and 6 bases at J, with 12 bases between. Per the germline V gene, CDR1 is SGHDN and CDR2 is FVKESK. The V and J genes are TRBV14 and TRBJ2-7, with D unclear. The receptor's source is a man in his 70s in good health. Sample: blood. The CDR3 DNA is TGTGCCAGCAGCCAAGAAATCGGGCCGATCGAGCAGTACTTC. This gives the protein CASSQEIGPIEQYF.